A single sample is the source of the 27 T cell receptor beta chains below, sequenced in a study of T cell responses to AZD1222 COVID-19 vaccine. The table came from immunoSEQ multiplex PCR; TCRdb's copy has only in-frame clones and leaves some out. Here the sample spans about 150,000 clones, 85% to 95% being singletons. The sequences come from peripheral blood, collected on day 0 of AZD1222 vaccination. Receptors originate from an adult in good health.

This sequence joins TRBV29-1 and TRBJ1-2; TRBD1 aligns across 7 bases. The CDR3 loop spans 13 amino acids. With 1 base clipped from V and 4 bases from J, the junction kept 3 bases outside the gene matches. Germline V gene lookup returns CDR1 SQVTM and CDR2 ANQGSEA. Written as DNA, the CDR3 is TGCAGCGTTGAAGGGGCAGGGGGCTATGGCTACACCTTC. It encodes CSVEGAGGYGYTF.

The gene calls are TRBV2 and TRBJ2-7; D uncertain. CDR1 and CDR2 (germline): SNHLY, FYNNEI. The CDR3 is 15 residues long. The V and J ends lost 0 bases and 0 bases respectively, with 9 bases between them. The CDR3: CASSEADGFSYEQYF. CDR3 coding DNA: TGTGCCAGCAGTGAAGCCGATGGCTTCTCCTACGAGCAGTACTTC.

The V gene is TRBV28, the J gene TRBJ2-1, with 12 bases that match TRBD1. The V segment lost 2 bases and the J segment 4 bases; nucleotides outside the gene matches: 6. Germline V gene data show CDR1 as MDHEN and CDR2 as SYDVKM. This CDR3 contains 17 residues. The CDR3 DNA is TGTGCCAGCAGTTTAGGGGGACAGGGGGCGTCGTACAATGAGCAGTTCTTC. This sequence encodes CASSLGGQGASYNEQFF.

This clone showed up just a few times. This sequence joins TRBV19 and TRBJ1-2; a possible D gene is TRBD1 (6 bases). CDR3 length: 15 residues. Trimming left V 4 bases short and J 6 bases short, with 18 bases between. Germline V lookup: CDR1 LNHDA, CDR2 SQIVND (reference sequence). The CDR3 sequence is CASSTHGGAANGYTF. DNA of the CDR3: TGTGCCAGTAGTACCCACGGGGGCGCGGCGAATGGCTACACCTTC. Based on the CDR3 plus reference TRBV19 and TRBJ1-2, the full variable domain is DGGITQSPKYLFRKEGQNVTLSCEQNLNHDAMYWYRQDPGQGLRLIYYSQIVNDFQKGDIAEGYSVSREKKESFPLTVTSAQKNPTAFYLCASSTHGGAANGYTFGSGTRLTVV.

The CDR3 DNA reads as TGTGCCAGCAGCCAAGGGCCGGGTATGGTAGATGAGCAGTTCTTC. Amino acids: CASSQGPGMVDEQFF. The rearrangement joins TRBV4-2 to TRBJ2-1, with D uncertain. The germline CDR1 and CDR2 sequences are LGHNA and YNFKEQ. V lost 1 base and J lost 8, with 15 bases in between. This CDR3 spans 15 amino acids.

The chain uses TRBV30 and TRBJ1-1; D uncertain. The CDR3 extends over 12 amino acids. Germline V gene data show CDR1 as GTSNPN and CDR2 as SVGIG (reference sequence). Trimming took 1 base from V and 6 from J, leaving 9 bases between them. CDR3 nucleotides: TGTGCCTGGAGTGGCGGGAGGTCTGAAGCTTTCTTT. Protein sequence: CAWSGGRSEAFF.

The chain is built from TRBV5-6 and TRBJ2-7, with TRBD1 as a possible D gene (5 bases). The CDR3 contains 16 residues. V shed 4 bases and J shed 0 bases, with 17 bases lying between them. Germline CDR1 is SGHDT and CDR2 is YYEEEE. The CDR3 bases are TGTGCCAGCAGCACGCCGACAGAACCACTCTCCTACGAGCAGTACTTC. Residues: CASSTPTEPLSYEQYF.

This chain links TRBV29-1 with TRBJ2-2; 9 bases are shared with TRBD2. V gave up 6 bases and J gave up 7 bases; unmatched junction bases: 9. The CDR3 loop spans 14 amino acids. CDR1 and CDR2 from the germline V gene are SQVTM and ANQGSEA. DNA of the CDR3: TGCAGCGTCGGAGCGGGAGGTCGGATCGGGGAGCTGTTTTTT. Protein: CSVGAGGRIGELFF.

The V and J genes are TRBV27 and TRBJ1-5, with TRBD1 as a possible D gene (5 bases). Germline CDR1 is MNHEY and CDR2 is SMNVEV (reference sequence). CDR3 size: 15 residues. The V gene lost 10 bases and the J gene lost 6 bases, with 22 bases spanning the gap. The CDR3 coding sequence is TGTGCCAACATAATCGGGGGAAGGGGTGGTCAGCCCCAGCATTTT. Amino acids: CANIIGGRGGQPQHF.

This clone was recorded once. V gene TRBV6-6 combines with J gene TRBJ1-2, with 8 bases matching TRBD1. The germline gives CDR1 MNHNY, CDR2 SVGAGI (reference sequence). The CDR3 contains 15 residues. V was clipped by 3 bases and J by 5 bases; unmatched bases: 8. The CDR3 protein is CASSYDGQGAYGYTF. The CDR3 DNA is TGTGCCAGCAGTTATGACGGGCAGGGGGCGTATGGCTACACCTTC.

The chain couples TRBV11-3 to TRBJ2-3; 9 bases map to TRBD2. Germline loops: CDR1 SGHNT, CDR2 YENEEA. The CDR3 runs 17 residues. Unmatched junction bases numbered 10, after V lost 0 bases and J lost 6 bases. In DNA form, the CDR3 reads TGTGCCAGCAGCTTAGATCTAGCGGGGACGCGTTGGGATACGCAGTATTTT. This gives the protein CASSLDLAGTRWDTQYF.

This rearrangement joins TRBV5-1 to TRBJ2-7; tentatively, D is TRBD1 (6 bases). The V gene lost 2 bases and the J gene lost 6 bases, with 24 bases spanning the gap. CDR1 and CDR2 (germline): SGHRS, YFSETQ. The CDR3 consists of 17 residues. Written as DNA, the CDR3 is TGCGCCAGCAGCTTTATTACCTCCAGGCAGGGGAAGGGCGAGCAGTACTTC. It specifies CASSFITSRQGKGEQYF.

DNA for the CDR3: TGTGCCAGCCCCCGAATGGAAGAGACCCAGTACTTC. It specifies CASPRMEETQYF. This rearrangement joins TRBV6-4 to TRBJ2-5; no definite D call. Per germline, CDR1 MRHNA and CDR2 SNTAGT. This CDR3 spans 12 amino acids. The V and J ends lost 8 bases and 3 bases respectively, with 10 bases between them.

The chain carries TRBV5-8 and TRBJ2-4; D gene uncertain. V shed 1 base and J shed 3 bases, with 11 bases lying between them. There are 15 residues in the CDR3. From germline, CDR1 is SGHTS and CDR2 YDEGEE. For the CDR3, the DNA is TGTGCCAGCAGCTTGATCTGGGATGTCAAAAACATTCAGTACTTC. Translated: CASSLIWDVKNIQYF.

This chain links TRBV11-1 with TRBJ1-1; no clear D. Trimming pared 1 base from V and 8 bases from J, leaving 5 bases between. The germline CDR1 and CDR2 sequences are SGHAT and FQDESV (reference sequence). The CDR3 totals 11 residues. DNA for the CDR3: TGTGCCAGCAGCTTAGAAGAGGAAGCTTTCTTT. Its translation is CASSLEEEAFF.

The J gene is TRBJ1-2, the V gene TRBV6-5; no clear D gene. CDR1 MNHEY and CDR2 SVGAGI come from the germline V gene. The CDR3 has 13 amino acids. Trimming left V 7 bases short and J 0 bases short, with 9 bases between. CDR3 in DNA: TGTGCCAGCAACCGGGATCCTAACTATGGCTACACCTTC. Protein sequence: CASNRDPNYGYTF.

This rearrangement joins TRBV7-6 to TRBJ1-1, with D uncertain. CDR3 length: 13 residues. The germline gives CDR1 SGHVS, CDR2 FNYEAQ. V was trimmed by 0 bases and J by 1 base, leaving 3 bases between them. CDR3 sequence reads: CASSLARNTEAFF. DNA for the CDR3: TGTGCCAGCAGCTTAGCCCGGAACACTGAAGCTTTCTTT.

This chain connects TRBV15 to TRBJ1-2; tentatively, D is TRBD1 (6 bases). V lost 5 bases and J 6 bases, leaving 22 bases between the germline ends. The CDR3 runs 16 residues. CDR1 is LNHNV and CDR2 is YYDKDF in the germline V gene (reference sequence). The CDR3 reads CATSANTGGGANGYTF. The CDR3 region has the DNA TGTGCCACCAGCGCTAACACCGGAGGGGGGGCGAATGGCTACACCTTC.

This rearrangement joins TRBV7-8 to TRBJ1-5; TRBD1 might be the D (6 bases). This CDR3 has 17 amino acids. Germline V gene lookup returns CDR1 SGHVS and CDR2 FQNEAQ. V lost 1 base to trimming and J lost 5 bases, with 18 bases between them. CDR3 sequence reads: CASSLVGGRGSHQPQHF. As DNA, the CDR3 is TGTGCCAGCAGCTTAGTAGGGGGTAGGGGTTCTCATCAGCCCCAGCATTTT.

In its sample, this clone was seen a few times. The chain couples TRBV7-9 to TRBJ1-1; D not certain. Per germline, CDR1 SEHNR and CDR2 FQNEAQ (reference sequence). Trimming removed 1 base from V and 0 bases from J, with 9 bases in between. CDR3 length equals 15 residues. As DNA, the CDR3 is TGTGCCAGCAGCTTAGAGACCCAACTGAACACTGAAGCTTTCTTT. It specifies CASSLETQLNTEAFF.

The chain is built from TRBV4-2 and TRBJ1-2; weak D call: TRBD1 (6 bases). The germline V and J ends were trimmed by 1 base and 4 bases, with 13 bases remaining between them. This CDR3 has 15 residues. Germline CDR1 LGHNA, CDR2 YNFKEQ. The CDR3 bases are TGTGCCAGCAGCCAAGGCTACAGGGACGGCTATGGCTACACCTTC. Encoded protein: CASSQGYRDGYGYTF.

The gene calls are TRBV20-1 and TRBJ1-1; D unclear. Trimming left V 6 bases short and J 1 base short, with 6 bases between. The CDR3 runs 11 residues. The V gene's germline CDR1 is DFQATT and CDR2 SNEGSKA (reference sequence). CDR3 amino acids: CSAAENTEAFF. DNA for the CDR3: TGCAGTGCGGCGGAGAACACTGAAGCTTTCTTT.

The chain has TRBV30 and TRBJ1-1; 8 bases are a match to TRBD1. The CDR3 has 13 residues. J was trimmed by 4 bases and V by 5 bases; bases with no gene match: 6. From germline, CDR1 is GTSNPN and CDR2 SVGIG (reference sequence). Here the CDR3 DNA reads TGTGCCTGGGGGACAGGTGGATCCACTGAAGCTTTCTTT. It codes for CAWGTGGSTEAFF. Full variable domain (outside the CDR3, taken from reference TRBV30 and TRBJ1-1): SQTIHQWPATLVQPVGSPLSLECTVEGTSNPNLYWYRQAAGRGLQLLFYSVGIGQISSEVPQNLSASRPQDRQFILSSKKLLLSDSGFYLCAWGTGGSTEAFFGQGTRLTVV.

The V and J genes are TRBV28 and TRBJ1-1, with a possible D match to TRBD1 (6 bases). The CDR3 totals 14 residues. Germline-derived CDR1 and CDR2 are MDHEN and SYDVKM. V dropped 5 bases and J dropped 1 base, with 11 bases sitting between them. As DNA, the CDR3 is TGTGCCAGCAGTCTGACAGGACCGAACACTGAAGCTTTCTTT. It encodes CASSLTGPNTEAFF.

The V and J genes are TRBV19 and TRBJ2-6; TRBD1 is a possible D gene (6 bases). The length of the CDR3 is 14 residues. Looked up from germline, CDR1 is LNHDA and CDR2 is SQIVND (reference sequence). V was cut by 6 bases and J by 2 bases, with 8 bases left in between. The CDR3, as DNA: TGTGCCAGTAGCCCAGGGGCTGGGGCCAACGTCCTGACTTTC. This encodes CASSPGAGANVLTF. The full variable domain, its missing parts supplied by reference TRBV19 and TRBJ2-6, is DGGITQSPKYLFRKEGQNVTLSCEQNLNHDAMYWYRQDPGQGLRLIYYSQIVNDFQKGDIAEGYSVSREKKESFPLTVTSAQKNPTAFYLCASSPGAGANVLTFGAGSRLTVL.

The chain couples TRBV18 to TRBJ1-5, with 8 bases fitting TRBD1. Germline CDR1 is KGHSH and CDR2 is LQKENI. J was trimmed by 6 bases and V by 3 bases; bases with no gene match: 1. This CDR3 comprises 13 residues. CDR3 sequence reads: CASSPDRGQPQHF. The DNA for the CDR3 is TGTGCCAGCTCACCTGACAGGGGTCAGCCCCAGCATTTT.

The CDR3 loop is CAISSDRSNQPQHF. In DNA form, the CDR3 reads TGTGCCATCAGTTCGGACAGAAGCAATCAGCCCCAGCATTTT. V gene TRBV10-3 combines with J gene TRBJ1-5, with TRBD1 as a possible D gene (6 bases). V lost 5 bases, J lost 1 base, and 9 bases lay in between. The germline CDR1 and CDR2 sequences are ENHRY and SYGVKD. This CDR3 region has 14 residues.